The rows below give T cell receptor beta chains drawn from one sample of a study of shared clonotypes between healthy human individuals. Assay used: immunoSEQ multiplex PCR; TCRdb lists only in-frame clones, some missing. The data show roughly 500,000 clones, about 82% seen once. Sequencing was performed on PBMCs. Every receptor here comes from a woman aged 40 to 49 in good health. Some clones in this sample may be carry-over from other donors' samples. Each CDR3 is given with its conserved first and last residue. D genes are given only for firm matches. Clone size is given for some rows only: seen once, a few or many times, or a class if the clone is expanded.

length	V	J	D	size	DNA	CDR3
12	TRBV27	TRBJ1-5	-	-	TGTGCCAGCAGTTCGTATTTGGGACCCAAGCATTTT	CASSSYLGPKHF
14	TRBV10-3	TRBJ2-3	TRBD2	-	TGTGCCATCAGTGAAGGCGGGAGTTCAGATACGCAGTATTTT	CAISEGGSSDTQYF
15	TRBV9	TRBJ2-6	-	-	TGTGCCAGCCGCCTCACCGTCTCTGGGGCCAACGTCCTGACTTTC	CASRLTVSGANVLTF
16	TRBV4-1	TRBJ2-1	-	-	TGCGCCAGCAGCCATGAAGGGACCCGTAGATACAATGAGCAGTTCTTC	CASSHEGTRRYNEQFF
15	TRBV2	TRBJ2-1	TRBD2	-	TGTGCCAGCACCGAACGGGGGACTAGCAGCAATGAGCAGTTCTTC	CASTERGTSSNEQFF
13	TRBV5-4	TRBJ2-3	-	-	TGTGCCAGCAGCCCCTACGAGGGAGATACGCAGTATTTT	CASSPYEGDTQYF
15	TRBV7-2	TRBJ2-7	TRBD2	once	TGTGCCAGCAGCTTTCAGGCGGGACTAGCGGCCGAGCAGTACTTC	CASSFQAGLAAEQYF
14	TRBV5-1	TRBJ1-2	-	-	TGCGCCAGCAGCCCCGACACGTTCAACTATGGCTACACCTTC	CASSPDTFNYGYTF
13	TRBV4-3	TRBJ2-2	TRBD1	-	TGCGCCAGCAGCCACAGGGGGCTGGGGGAGCTGTTTTTT	CASSHRGLGELFF
17	TRBV5-4	TRBJ2-3	TRBD2	-	TGTGCCAGCAGCCTCTGGGGGAGGGGCGAGGGCACAGATACGCAGTATTTT	CASSLWGRGEGTDTQYF
15	TRBV6-5	TRBJ1-5	-	few	TGTGCCAGCAGTCCCGGACACCGTAGCAATCAGCCCCAGCATTTT	CASSPGHRSNQPQHF
14	TRBV5-1	TRBJ1-4	-	-	TGCGCCAGCAGCTTGGGAAGGGTAGATGAAAAACTGTTTTTT	CASSLGRVDEKLFF
16	TRBV6-6	TRBJ2-1	TRBD2	-	TGTGCCAGCAGTTACTCTGGCGGGAGCTCCTACAATGAGCAGTTCTTC	CASSYSGGSSYNEQFF
16	TRBV4-2	TRBJ2-5	TRBD2	-	TGTGCCAGCAGCCAGGAGGGTAGCGGGAGGGGGGAGACCCAGTACTTC	CASSQEGSGRGETQYF
17	TRBV6-4	TRBJ1-1	-	-	TGTGCCAGCAGTGACGCCTACCAGGGGAAGTGGAACACTGAAGCTTTCTTT	CASSDAYQGKWNTEAFF
15	TRBV7-3	TRBJ1-1	-	once	TGTGCCAGCAGCCCATTGTGGGGGGGCATCACTGAAGCTTTCTTT	CASSPLWGGITEAFF
15	TRBV5-1	TRBJ1-1	-	-	TGCGCCAGCAGCCCGGATGGGGCAGCCAACACTGAAGCTTTCTTT	CASSPDGAANTEAFF
15	TRBV18	TRBJ1-6	TRBD1	-	TGTGCCAGCTCAGAAGGGGGGACAGGGAACTCACCCCTCCACTTT	CASSEGGTGNSPLHF
15	TRBV18	TRBJ2-2	TRBD2	-	TGTGCCAGCTCATCCCGGACTAGCGGCAACGGGGAGCTGTTTTTT	CASSSRTSGNGELFF
14	TRBV7-2	TRBJ2-7	-	once	TGTGCCAGCAGCTTAGGGGCGGCCCCTAATAAGCAGTACTTC	CASSLGAAPNKQYF
13	TRBV15	TRBJ2-4	-	once	TGTGCCACCAGCAGAGCCGGGGACAACATTCAGTACTTC	CATSRAGDNIQYF
13	TRBV27	TRBJ1-1	-	-	TGTGCCAGCAGCCTTAAGATGAACACTGAAGCTTTCTTT	CASSLKMNTEAFF
16	TRBV7-9	TRBJ1-3	TRBD1	-	TGTGCCAGCAGCCATGGACAGGGTCTCTCTGGAAACACCATATATTTT	CASSHGQGLSGNTIYF
15	TRBV5-7	TRBJ1-2	-	-	TGTGCCAGCCCGCAATTCAGGCATCCTAACTATGGCTACACCTTC	CASPQFRHPNYGYTF
14	TRBV27	TRBJ2-5	-	-	TGTGCCAGCAGTTTAACGGAAGCCCCAGGGACCCAGTACTTC	CASSLTEAPGTQYF
13	TRBV11-2	TRBJ2-4	-	-	TGTGCCAGCAGCCGCAACCCAGGGTTGGGTCAGTACTTC	CASSRNPGLGQYF
12	TRBV10-3	TRBJ2-5	-	-	TGTGCCATTGCCGGGCCCGAAGAGACCCAGTACTTC	CAIAGPEETQYF
16	TRBV5-4	TRBJ1-2	-	-	TGTGCCAGCAGACCCCCTTCGGGTCGAGGGGACTATGGCTACACCTTC	CASRPPSGRGDYGYTF
18	TRBV18	TRBJ2-5	-	-	TGTGCCAGCTCACCCTTTATCGACGGGCTAGGGGAGCAAGAGACCCAGTACTTC	CASSPFIDGLGEQETQYF
17	TRBV28	TRBJ2-2	TRBD2	-	TGTGCCAGCAGTTTAACTCTCTGGGACTATGGGAGCGGGGAGCTGTTTTTT	CASSLTLWDYGSGELFF
9	TRBV20-1	TRBJ2-3	-	-	TGCAGTGAGAAGCCTTCGCTAAGCTTT	CSEKPSLSF
15	TRBV7-9	TRBJ1-4	-	-	TGTGCCAGCAGCTTAACCCGGGGCGGGAATGAAAAACTGTTTTTT	CASSLTRGGNEKLFF